Given below is one T cell receptor (beta chain) in context. Its antigen remains unknown. Deletions cut 6 bases from V and 4 bases from J, with 21 bases between. Germline values: CDR1 MNHNS, CDR2 SASEGT. This CDR3 region has 16 residues. These data come from a study of blood T cells in healthy people across ages. Primers used in a second PCR of about 6 to 12 cycles were a sample-barcoded 5' primer and a J-beta primer mix. With 12 random nucleotides, a template-switch adaptor tagged each individual cDNA molecule. TCRdb recomputed calls from the 5' RACE reads with MiXCR, one row per CDR3 protein. Altogether more than 550,000 distinct CDR3 sequences are present, 22% being singletons, with the ten largest covering about 20%. General study results and limits: Naive and antigen-experienced cells were not separated, limiting conclusive comparison.

Donation came from healthy Caucasian individuals in Russia who were aged about 6 to 95. Ten milliliters of peripheral blood were drawn from each donor. This chain uses TRBV6-1 with TRBJ2-5; D perhaps matches TRBD1 (6 bases). The sample consisted of blood. The TCR sequence derives from a man between 65 and 79 years old in good health. The CDR3 DNA sequence: TGTGCCAGCAGGGTCACCGGGACACTTGACGGAGAGACCCAGTACTTC. Protein: CASRVTGTLDGETQYF.